This TCR beta chain was identified in a study of technical replicates of blood from several donors. This CDR3 region has 15 residues. With 5 bases clipped from V and 1 base from J, the junction kept 8 bases outside the gene matches. Germline CDR1 is SGHTA and CDR2 is FQGNSA. Clones were sequenced by immunoSEQ multiplex PCR, and TCRdb holds only the in-frame ones, with some missing. This table has about 59,000 clones, 80% to 95% appearing once. The sequence was collected from a human donor in good health. Some clones in this sample may be carry-over from other donors' samples. V is TRBV7-2 and J is TRBJ2-7, with 7 bases lining up with TRBD2. The sequenced sample consisted of PBMCs. The CDR3 region has the DNA TGTGCCAGCAGCCGCCGTGAGCGGGGATCCTACGAGCAGTACTTC. Its protein product is CASSRRERGSYEQYF.